This TCR beta chain was recorded in a study of T cell responses to AZD1222 COVID-19 vaccine. Data came from immunoSEQ multiplex PCR; TCRdb stores just in-frame clones and leaves some out. The sample comprises about 170,000 clones, 80% to 95% of which are singletons, and 1.6% rests with the top ten. This CDR3 comprises 13 residues. The germline V and J ends were trimmed by 9 bases and 0 bases, with 10 bases remaining between them. In germline, CDR1 is KGHDR, CDR2 SFDVKD. The rearrangement joins TRBV24-1 to TRBJ1-1; maybe TRBD1 (6 bases). Source: peripheral blood, taken on day 0 of AZD1222 vaccination. The sequence came from an adult in good health. The CDR3 sequence is CATLDSLNTEAFF. The DNA of the CDR3 is TGTGCCACCCTGGACAGTTTGAACACTGAAGCTTTCTTT.